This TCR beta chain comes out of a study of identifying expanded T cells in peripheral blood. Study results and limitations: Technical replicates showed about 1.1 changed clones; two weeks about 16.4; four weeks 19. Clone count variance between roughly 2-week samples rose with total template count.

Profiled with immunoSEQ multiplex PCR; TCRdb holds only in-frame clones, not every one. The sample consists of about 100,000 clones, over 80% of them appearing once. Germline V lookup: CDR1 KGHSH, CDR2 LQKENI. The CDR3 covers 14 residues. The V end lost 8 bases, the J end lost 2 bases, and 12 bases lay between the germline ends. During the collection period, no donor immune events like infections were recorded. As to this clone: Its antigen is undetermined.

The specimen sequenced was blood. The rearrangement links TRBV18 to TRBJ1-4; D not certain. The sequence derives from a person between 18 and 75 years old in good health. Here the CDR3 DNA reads TGTGCCAGCGCCCCAACGGGGACTAATGAAAAACTGTTTTTT. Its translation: CASAPTGTNEKLFF.